This paragraph covers one TCR beta chain sequence. These data are taken from a study of T cell changes during pregnancy in multiple sclerosis. After removal of 3 bases from V and 0 bases from J, the junction contained 3 bases not matched to a gene. The CDR3 loop spans 16 amino acids. Germline lookup yields CDR1 MDHEN and CDR2 SYDVKM. Clones were sequenced by immunoSEQ multiplex PCR, and TCRdb holds only the in-frame ones, with some missing. The data contain under 95,000 clones, 91% of them singletons. This TCR derives from a female donor in good health, enrolled as a control in a pregnancy study. Sample: peripheral blood, taken after pregnancy. This rearrangement joins TRBV28 to TRBJ1-5; 9 bases map to TRBD1. The CDR3 bases are TGTGCCAGCAGTTTTTGGGACAGGGCTAGCAATCAGCCCCAGCATTTT. Translating it yields CASSFWDRASNQPQHF.